This is a list of T cell receptor beta chains from one sample in a study of blood T cell repertoires in COVID-19. Only in-frame clones appear in the TCRdb table, and some are missing; sequencing was by immunoSEQ multiplex PCR. The table includes under 250,000 clones, 81% detected once. Input material: peripheral blood. All receptors derive from a woman of 80 years or more with acute or convalescent COVID-19. Each CDR3 is given with its conserved first and last residue. D genes are given only for firm matches. Some rows mark clone size as missing; the rest say once, few, many or name a class of expanded clone.

clone size	D gene	J gene	V gene	CDR3 DNA	CDR3 protein
-	TRBD2	TRBJ2-3	TRBV6-1	TGTGCCAGCAGTGGGAGACTAGCGGGGAGCACAGATACGCAGTATTTT	CASSGRLAGSTDTQYF
-	TRBD2	TRBJ2-2	TRBV9	TGTGCCAGCAGCCCCCGCGGGGGAGGAACCGGGGAGCTGTTTTTT	CASSPRGGGTGELFF
-	-	TRBJ2-1	TRBV5-1	TGCGCCAGCAGCTTTCTCGAGGGCCTTAGCTCCTACAATGAGCAGTTCTTC	CASSFLEGLSSYNEQFF
-	-	TRBJ2-7	TRBV6-5	TGTGCCAGCAGTTACCCCACGGACAGAATCTCCTACGAGCAGTACTTC	CASSYPTDRISYEQYF
-	-	TRBJ1-6	TRBV6-5	TGTGCCAGCACAGAAACTAATAATTCACCCCTCCACTTT	CASTETNNSPLHF
-	TRBD1	TRBJ2-1	TRBV11-1	TGTGCCAGCAGCGCCCGACAGGGAAGATCCTACAATGAGCAGTTCTTC	CASSARQGRSYNEQFF
few	-	TRBJ1-5	TRBV6-7	TGTGCCAGCAGTTACTGTAAGGGGATTCAGCCCCAGCATTTT	CASSYCKGIQPQHF
-	TRBD1	TRBJ1-1	TRBV14	TGTGCCAGCAGCCAAGTTTGGACAGGGCGGGCCATGAACACTGAAGCTTTCTTT	CASSQVWTGRAMNTEAFF
-	-	TRBJ2-4	TRBV4-1	TGCGCCAGCAGCCAAGCGCGGGGGCCTTGGAACATTCAGTACTTC	CASSQARGPWNIQYF
-	-	TRBJ2-1	TRBV12-5	TGTGCTAGTGGTTTGGTACTAAGCCTGAGCTCCTACAATGAGCAGTTCTTC	CASGLVLSLSSYNEQFF
-	-	TRBJ2-7	TRBV4-2	TGTGCCAGCAGCCAAAGCGGTACAAAACCCGGGCAGTACTTC	CASSQSGTKPGQYF
-	TRBD1	TRBJ2-2	TRBV2	TGTGCCAGCAGCGACACAGGGGGTAACGGGGAGCTGTTTTTT	CASSDTGGNGELFF
-	-	TRBJ2-1	TRBV21-1	TGTGCCAGCAGCAATGGCTACCGGGACAGCCCCTACAATGAGCAGTTCTTC	CASSNGYRDSPYNEQFF
-	-	TRBJ2-2	TRBV11-2	TGTGCCAGCAGCTTAAATGATTGGCTAGCGCGGTTTTTT	CASSLNDWLARFF
-	-	TRBJ1-2	TRBV5-6	TGTGCCAGCAGCTGGGAAAGACAGGTTTATGGCTACACCTTC	CASSWERQVYGYTF
-	TRBD1	TRBJ1-1	TRBV10-3	TGTGCCATCAGTGACTCCGACAGGGCGAACACTGAAGCTTTCTTT	CAISDSDRANTEAFF
-	-	TRBJ2-3	TRBV7-3	TGTGCCAGCAGCCCTACGCCCTCCCCAACGCAGTATTTT	CASSPTPSPTQYF
-	TRBD2	TRBJ2-2	TRBV3-1/TRBV3-2	TGTGCCAGCAGCTTAGCGGGAACGAACACCGGGGAGCTGTTTTTT	CASSLAGTNTGELFF
-	-	TRBJ2-1	TRBV3-1/TRBV3-2	TGTGCCAGCAGCCAAGACCTCCCGGGGGAGCAGTTCTTC	CASSQDLPGEQFF
-	TRBD2	TRBJ2-1	TRBV19	TGTGCCAGTAGCTTAACTAGCGGACTCTCCTACAATGAGCAGTTCTTC	CASSLTSGLSYNEQFF
-	-	TRBJ1-3	TRBV27	TGTGCCAGCAGTCCACGATCCCTACACAGCTCTGGAAACACCATATATTTT	CASSPRSLHSSGNTIYF
-	TRBD2	TRBJ2-5	TRBV5-4	TGTGCCAGCAGCGGAGGGACTAGCGGGAGGGCCACCGTGGAGACCCAGTACTTC	CASSGGTSGRATVETQYF
-	TRBD1	TRBJ2-5	TRBV28	TGTGCCAGCATTCCGGGACAGCCTCCTGAGACCCAGTACTTC	CASIPGQPPETQYF
-	-	TRBJ2-7	TRBV7-2	TGTGCCAGCAGCTTAACTAGGCCGGGCGAGCAGTACTTC	CASSLTRPGEQYF
-	TRBD1	TRBJ1-2	TRBV6-1	TGTGCCAGCAGTGGACAGGGACAGGGGATTAACTATGGCTACACCTTC	CASSGQGQGINYGYTF
-	TRBD1	TRBJ1-2	TRBV5-8	TGTGCCAGCAGCTTGTTAAGAGGGGGCAGCTATGGCTACACCTTC	CASSLLRGGSYGYTF
-	TRBD1	TRBJ1-4	TRBV19	TGTGCCAGTAGTATGGGACAGGGGCTGGAAAAACTGTTTTTT	CASSMGQGLEKLFF
-	TRBD1	TRBJ1-2	TRBV27	TGTGCCAGCACCAAGACAGGGGGCGGCTATGGCTACACCTTC	CASTKTGGGYGYTF
few	TRBD1	TRBJ1-2	TRBV19	TGTGCCAGTAGAAAGACAGGGAGCAACTATGGCTACACCTTC	CASRKTGSNYGYTF
-	-	TRBJ1-1	TRBV21-1	TGTGCCAGTACCCTGGCGGGGTCGGCGAACACTGAAGCTTTCTTT	CASTLAGSANTEAFF
-	-	TRBJ1-1	TRBV25-1	TGTGCCAGCAGCCTAGGACAGTTTGAAGCTTTCTTT	CASSLGQFEAFF
once	-	TRBJ2-2	TRBV3-1/TRBV3-2	TGTGCCAGCAGCACTACCCGGGGGACCCACCGGGGAGCTGTTTTT	CASSTTRGTHRGAVF
-	TRBD1	TRBJ1-6	TRBV10-3	TGTGCCATCAGCGGACAGGGGAATTCACCCCTCCACTTT	CAISGQGNSPLHF
-	-	TRBJ1-5	TRBV2	TGTGCCAGCAGTGACCAACAGGGCTGGCAGCCCCAGCATTTT	CASSDQQGWQPQHF
-	TRBD1	TRBJ2-3	TRBV5-1	TGCGCCAGCAGCTTCGGCCATCAGACAGGGGGCATAGATACGCAGTATTTT	CASSFGHQTGGIDTQYF